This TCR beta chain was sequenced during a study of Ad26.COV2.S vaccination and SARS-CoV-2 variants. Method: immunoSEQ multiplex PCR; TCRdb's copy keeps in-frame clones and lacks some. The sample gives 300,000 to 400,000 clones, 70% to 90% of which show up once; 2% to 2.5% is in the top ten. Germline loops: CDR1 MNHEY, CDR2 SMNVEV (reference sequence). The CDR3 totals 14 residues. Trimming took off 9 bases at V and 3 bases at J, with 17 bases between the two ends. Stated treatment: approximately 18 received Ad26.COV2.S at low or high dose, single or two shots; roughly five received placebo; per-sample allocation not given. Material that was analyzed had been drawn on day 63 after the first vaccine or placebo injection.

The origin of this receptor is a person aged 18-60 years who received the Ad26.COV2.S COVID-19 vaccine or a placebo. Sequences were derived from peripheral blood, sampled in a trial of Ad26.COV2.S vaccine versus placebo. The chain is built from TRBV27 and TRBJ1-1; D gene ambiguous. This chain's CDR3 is CASSDLRPYTEAFF. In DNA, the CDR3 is TGTGCCAGTTCTGATCTCAGGCCTTACACTGAAGCTTTCTTT.